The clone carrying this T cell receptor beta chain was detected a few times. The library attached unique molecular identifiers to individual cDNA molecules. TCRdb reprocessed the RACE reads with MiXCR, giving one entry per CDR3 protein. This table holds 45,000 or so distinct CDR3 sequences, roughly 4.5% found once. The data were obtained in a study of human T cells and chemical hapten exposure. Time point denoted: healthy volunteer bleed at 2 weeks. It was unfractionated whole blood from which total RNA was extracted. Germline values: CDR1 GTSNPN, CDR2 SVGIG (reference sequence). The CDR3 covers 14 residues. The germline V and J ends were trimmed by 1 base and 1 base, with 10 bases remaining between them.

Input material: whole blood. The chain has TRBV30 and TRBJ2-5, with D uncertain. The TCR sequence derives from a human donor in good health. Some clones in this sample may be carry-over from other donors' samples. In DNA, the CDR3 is TGTGCCTGGAGTGGCCTACGCGGCCAAGAGACCCAGTACTTC. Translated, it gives CAWSGLRGQETQYF.